Each of the 9 T cell receptor beta chains below was sequenced from the same sample in a study of prognosis after radiotherapy for stage I lung cancer. Two-round multiplex PCR, the amplification method, yielded TCR beta CDR3 from genomic DNA. Primers (each specific to one TRBV or TRBJ gene) were used in first-round PCR. TCRdb reanalysed the multiplex PCR reads using MiXCR and keeps one entry per CDR3 protein. This sample has about 22,000 distinct CDR3 sequences, with around 40% found just once. The starting material was PBMCs, obtained before or after stereotactic body radiation therapy (not recorded which). These receptors all come from a donor aged 50 or older with non-small cell lung cancer.

The sample holds many counts of this clonotype. This sequence joins TRBV18 and TRBJ2-5, with a possible D match to TRBD1 (6 bases). Trimming took off 3 bases at V and 4 bases at J, with 12 bases between the two ends. The CDR3 loop spans 14 amino acids. Germline V gene lookup returns CDR1 KGHSH and CDR2 LQKENI. CDR3 in DNA: TGTGCCAGCTCACCGCGGCTAGGGGGAGAGACCCAGTACTTC. It encodes CASSPRLGGETQYF.

The chain employs TRBV20-1 and TRBJ2-1; maybe TRBD2 (6 bases). The CDR3 consists of 14 residues. The germline V gene encodes CDR1 DFQATT and CDR2 SNEGSKA (reference sequence). Trimming took 3 bases from V and 3 from J, leaving 12 bases between them. CDR3: CSARARGNYNEQFF. CDR3 sequence (DNA): TGCAGTGCTAGGGCCCGGGGGAACTACAATGAGCAGTTCTTC.

This clonotype occurred a few times. The chain is built from TRBV27 and TRBJ2-7; D gene ambiguous. Germline values: CDR1 MNHEY, CDR2 SMNVEV (reference sequence). The CDR3 has 14 residues. The V and J ends lost 0 bases and 7 bases respectively, with 13 bases between them. This CDR3 is CASSLSFGVGEQYF. CDR3 coding DNA: TGTGCCAGCAGTTTATCTTTTGGCGTTGGGGAGCAGTACTTC.

This chain joins TRBV6-2 or TRBV6-3 and TRBJ2-1, with 11 bases fitting TRBD2. The J segment lost 2 bases and the V segment lost 4 bases, leaving 1 base of the junction unmatched. The CDR3 extends over 15 amino acids. Germline CDR1 is MNHEY and CDR2 is SVGEGT. The CDR3 sequence: CASSLAGGAYNEQFF. CDR3 DNA sequence: TGTGCCAGCAGTTTAGCGGGAGGGGCCTACAATGAGCAGTTCTTC.

With respect to this clonotype: A far larger clone is just one base off, so this is likely a read error. V gene TRBV7-9 combines with J gene TRBJ1-3, with D possibly being TRBD1 (5 bases). V was trimmed by 1 base and J by 0 bases, leaving 13 bases between them. This CDR3 is built from 17 residues. Looked up from germline, CDR1 is SEHNR and CDR2 is FQNEAQ (reference sequence). As DNA, the CDR3 is TGTGCCAGCAGCTTAGAGAGGGACCCCAGCTCTGGAAACACCATATATTTT. It encodes CASSLERDPSSGNTIYF.

This chain links TRBV2 with TRBJ2-5; D ambiguous. This CDR3 is 12 amino acids long. Germline V gene sequence: CDR1 SNHLY, CDR2 FYNNEI. V was pared by 2 bases and J by 5 bases, with 6 bases between. DNA of the CDR3: TGTGCCAGCAGTGAACAGGAGGAGACCCAGTACTTC. Its protein product is CASSEQEETQYF.

A remark on this clonotype: This may stem from a read error, because a much larger clone lies one nucleotide away. The J gene is TRBJ2-3, the V gene TRBV6-2 or TRBV6-3, with a tentative D call TRBD2 (5 bases). The germline V and J ends were trimmed by 7 bases and 8 bases, with 13 bases remaining between them. The CDR3 contains 12 residues. Germline V CDR1 and CDR2: MNHEY, SVGEGT. The CDR3 sequence is CASISRGGTQYF. Here the CDR3 DNA reads TGTGCCAGCATTTCCCGTGGAGGTACGCAGTATTTT.

The rearrangement uses TRBV12-3 or TRBV12-4 and TRBJ2-2, with D possibly TRBD1 on 5 matching bases. This CDR3 spans 17 amino acids. V gave up 6 bases and J gave up 0 bases, with 17 bases separating them. CDR3 in DNA: TGTGCCAGCAGCCCTATATGTACAGGTACGAACACCGGGGAGCTGTTTTTT. The encoded protein is CASSPICTGTNTGELFF.

The sample holds many counts of this clonotype. The genes are TRBV5-1 and TRBJ2-7; D gene unclear. The CDR3 is 14 residues long. V was cut by 0 bases and J by 2 bases, with 9 bases left in between. CDR1 and CDR2 (germline): SGHRS, YFSETQ. CDR3 DNA: TGCGCCAGCAGCTTGGGCGTCAGTACCTACGAGCAGTACTTC. The encoded protein is CASSLGVSTYEQYF.